A single sample is the source of the 27 T cell receptor beta chains below, sequenced in a study of beta chain features in type 1 diabetes. These receptors' targets are unknown. Investigators reverse transcribed all isolated RNA, so they sequenced expressed TCRB transcripts. TCRdb keeps only in-frame clones here, not all; method: immunoSEQ multiplex PCR. The table has about 280,000 clones, over 12% seen once. The study's findings and limits: Significant though moderate, a shortening of TCRB CDR3s appeared in all four CD4+ subsets of Type 1 diabetes patients.

The sequencing sample was made of naive CD4+ T cells from blood. These receptors originate from a man in his late teens or twenties with type 1 diabetes.

The chain links TRBV27 to TRBJ2-7; 7 bases map to TRBD1. The CDR3 has 13 amino acids. In germline, CDR1 is MNHEY, CDR2 SMNVEV (reference sequence). Losses at the gene ends were 2 bases for V and 5 bases for J; bases not matched to a gene: 3. The CDR3 loop reads CASSLRQGDEQYF. DNA of the CDR3: TGTGCCAGCAGTTTAAGACAGGGTGACGAGCAGTACTTC.

V usage is TRBV20-1 and J usage is TRBJ2-7; maybe TRBD1 (5 bases). This CDR3 has 11 residues. V was clipped by 7 bases and J by 3 bases, with 10 bases between them. CDR1 is DFQATT and CDR2 is SNEGSKA in the germline V gene (reference sequence). The CDR3 DNA is TGCAGTGGCGGTAGGGGCTACGAGCAGTACTTC. It yields the protein CSGGRGYEQYF.

The table lists this clone with a few counts. The rearrangement links TRBV5-6 to TRBJ2-1; D not resolved. Germline V CDR1 and CDR2: SGHDT, YYEEEE. The CDR3 length is 12 residues. V shed 3 bases and J shed 6 bases, with 7 bases lying between them. CDR3 sequence: CASSYYTNEQFF. As DNA, the CDR3 is TGTGCCAGCAGCTATTACACCAATGAGCAGTTCTTC. The full variable domain, rest sourced from reference TRBV5-6 and TRBJ2-1, is DAGVTQSPTHLIKTRGQQVTLRCSPKSGHDTVSWYQQALGQGPQFIFQYYEEEERQRGNFPDRFSGHQFPNYSSELNVNALLLGDSALYLCASSYYTNEQFFGPGTRLTVL.

This clone occurred a few times. The chain recombines TRBV27 with TRBJ2-6; TRBD1 aligns across 7 bases. V lost 2 bases and J lost 1; bases outside the gene matches: 5. The CDR3 length is 17 residues. Germline V lookup: CDR1 MNHEY, CDR2 SMNVEV (reference sequence). CDR3 amino acids: CASSLEGAISGANVLTF. Here the CDR3 DNA reads TGTGCCAGCAGTTTAGAGGGGGCGATTTCTGGGGCCAACGTCCTGACTTTC.

V gene TRBV7-8 combines with J gene TRBJ1-6; a weak D match, TRBD1 (6 bases). This CDR3 has 17 amino acids. The germline CDR1 and CDR2 sequences are SGHVS and FQNEAQ. The V end was cut by 6 bases, the J end by 0 bases, with 15 bases between. The CDR3: CASSQRQESSYNSPLHF. In DNA, the CDR3 is TGTGCCAGCAGTCAACGACAGGAGAGCTCCTATAATTCACCCCTCCACTTT.

V and J are TRBV6-6 and TRBJ1-1, with D hard to call. Trimming took 5 bases from V and 1 from J, leaving 11 bases between them. CDR1 and CDR2 (germline): MNHNY, SVGAGI (reference sequence). The CDR3 is 14 residues long. The CDR3 sequence: CASSPGPPNTEAFF. The CDR3 coding sequence is TGTGCCAGCAGTCCAGGTCCGCCGAACACTGAAGCTTTCTTT.

The V gene is TRBV11-2, the J gene TRBJ2-1, with D tentatively TRBD1 (5 bases). The CDR3 length is 19 residues. Deletions cut 2 bases from V and 0 bases from J, with 20 bases between. Germline V gene lookup returns CDR1 SGHAT and CDR2 FQNNGV. The CDR3 loop reads CASSLSSYRNYSSYNEQFF. Written as DNA, the CDR3 is TGTGCCAGCAGCTTATCCTCCTACAGGAATTACAGCTCCTACAATGAGCAGTTCTTC.

The CDR3 coding sequence is TGTGCCAGCGGGTACAGGGGGCGGGAAGATACGCAGTATTTT. Translating it yields CASGYRGREDTQYF. The V and J genes are TRBV9 and TRBJ2-3, with 9 positions matching TRBD1. The CDR3 covers 14 residues. Unmatched junction bases numbered 8, after V lost 7 bases and J lost 5 bases. Germline V gene sequence: CDR1 SGDLS, CDR2 YYNGEE.

This clone was found a few times. The chain links TRBV11-2 to TRBJ2-2; 14 positions agree with TRBD2. In germline, CDR1 is SGHAT, CDR2 FQNNGV. The CDR3 spans 16 residues. V gave up 5 bases and J gave up 4 bases; unmatched junction bases: 3. For the CDR3, the DNA is TGTGCCAGCAGCCCTGGACTAGCGGGAGGCACCGGGGAGCTGTTTTTT. As protein: CASSPGLAGGTGELFF.

The genes are TRBV4-1 and TRBJ1-5; D gene uncertain. Trimming removed 0 bases from V and 6 bases from J, with 6 bases in between. The CDR3 covers 13 residues. From germline, CDR1 is MGHRA and CDR2 YSYEKL. This CDR3 is CASSQDGRQPQHF. CDR3 bases: TGCGCCAGCAGCCAAGATGGCCGTCAGCCCCAGCATTTT.

The V gene is TRBV11-2, the J gene TRBJ2-3, with 12 bases lining up with TRBD2. Germline V gene lookup returns CDR1 SGHAT and CDR2 FQNNGV. The CDR3 is 15 residues long. The V segment lost 6 bases and the J segment 6 bases; nucleotides outside the gene matches: 7. The CDR3 sequence: CASSSLAGGRDTQYF. The CDR3 bases are TGTGCCAGCAGTTCCCTAGCGGGAGGGCGGGATACGCAGTATTTT.

This clone appeared a few times. The CDR3 protein is CASSRIRDTQYF. For the CDR3, the DNA is TGTGCCAGCAGCCGTATTAGAGATACGCAGTATTTT. This chain links TRBV7-2 with TRBJ2-3; D unresolved. This CDR3 spans 12 amino acids. The germline gives CDR1 SGHTA, CDR2 FQGNSA. The V end lost 5 bases, the J end lost 5 bases, and 8 bases lay between the germline ends.

The sample holds a few counts of this clone. This chain joins TRBV6-6 and TRBJ2-3; 7 bases align to TRBD1. The CDR3 extends over 14 amino acids. CDR1 MNHNY and CDR2 SVGAGI come from the germline V gene (reference sequence). J lost 9 bases, V lost 2 bases, and 8 bases had no gene match. The CDR3 DNA reads as TGTGCCAGCAGTTACCGGGACAGTGTCGACACGCAGTATTTT. Translated: CASSYRDSVDTQYF.

This clone occurred a few times. The rearrangement uses TRBV18 and TRBJ2-1, with D possibly TRBD1 on 5 matching bases. The CDR3 consists of 13 residues. With 9 bases removed from V and 2 bases from J, the gap between germline ends came to 11 bases. CDR1 is KGHSH, CDR2 LQKENI, per germline. CDR3 in DNA: TGTGCCAGTGAACCGGACACCTACAATGAGCAGTTCTTC. It encodes CASEPDTYNEQFF. The full variable domain, in which reference TRBV18 and TRBJ2-1 provide the parts outside the CDR3, is NAGVMQNPRHLVRRRGQEARLRCSPMKGHSHVYWYRQLPEEGLKFMVYLQKENIIDESGMPKERFSAEFPKEGPSILRIQQVVRGDSAAYFCASEPDTYNEQFFGPGTRLTVL.

V gene TRBV28 combines with J gene TRBJ2-5, with D unclear. Germline V gene lookup returns CDR1 MDHEN and CDR2 SYDVKM. Deletions cut 3 bases from V and 5 bases from J, with 13 bases between. The CDR3 has 14 amino acids. The CDR3 sequence: CASSLVSRSETQYF. In DNA, the CDR3 is TGTGCCAGCAGTTTGGTTTCGAGATCCGAGACCCAGTACTTC.

This clone has just a few counts. The rearrangement links TRBV5-1 to TRBJ2-3; TRBD2 matches 9 bases. The CDR3 extends over 17 amino acids. In germline, CDR1 is SGHRS, CDR2 YFSETQ. The V segment lost 4 bases and the J segment 0 bases; nucleotides outside the gene matches: 9. The CDR3 DNA reads TGCGCCAGCAGCAGGACCTCTAGCGGGATTAGCACAGATACGCAGTATTTT. Translated: CASSRTSSGISTDTQYF.

The V and J genes are TRBV7-9 and TRBJ1-5; 9 bases align to TRBD1. This CDR3 comprises 14 residues. J lost 4 bases, V lost 7 bases, and 5 bases had no gene match. Per germline, CDR1 SEHNR and CDR2 FQNEAQ (reference sequence). The CDR3 DNA reads as TGTGCCAGCACCACGGGACAGGGAAATCAGCCCCAGCATTTT. Translation: CASTTGQGNQPQHF.

The gene calls are TRBV5-4 and TRBJ1-4; a weak D match, TRBD1 (5 bases). V was clipped by 0 bases and J by 7 bases, with 16 bases between them. CDR3 size: 16 residues. Germline-derived CDR1 and CDR2 are SGHNT and YYREEE (reference sequence). Here the CDR3 DNA reads TGTGCCAGCAGCTTGGTTCCGGCAGGGCTTGGTGAAAAACTGTTTTTT. Amino acids: CASSLVPAGLGEKLFF.

The chain combines TRBV6-5 with TRBJ2-3; tentative D call: TRBD2 (6 bases). The CDR3 loop spans 15 amino acids. Trimming took 2 bases from V and 1 from J, leaving 10 bases between them. The germline gives CDR1 MNHEY, CDR2 SVGAGI. The CDR3 DNA follows: TGTGCCAGCAGTTACGCCGAGCGGGGCACAGATACGCAGTATTTT. Translating gives CASSYAERGTDTQYF.

In its sample, this clone was seen a few times. This chain links TRBV7-2 with TRBJ2-1; 8 nucleotides match TRBD2. The CDR3 totals 15 residues. Losses at the gene ends were 5 bases for V and 7 bases for J; bases not matched to a gene: 10. Germline V gene data show CDR1 as SGHTA and CDR2 as FQGNSA. CDR3 in DNA: TGTGCCAGCAGCCAGCAGAGCGGGAGTATGAATGAGCAGTTCTTC. Protein: CASSQQSGSMNEQFF.

This clone turned up a few times. This chain links TRBV19 with TRBJ1-2; unclear D gene. V was pared by 3 bases and J by 8 bases, with 16 bases between. Germline CDR1 is LNHDA and CDR2 is SQIVND (reference sequence). The CDR3 sequence is 14 residues long. CDR3 protein: CASSITSGSRGYTF. The DNA of the CDR3 is TGTGCCAGTAGTATCACCTCCGGCAGCAGGGGCTACACCTTC.

This clone appeared a few times. The chain recombines TRBV4-1 with TRBJ2-4; tentatively, D is TRBD2 (6 bases). The CDR3 covers 15 residues. V lost 2 bases to trimming and J lost 0 bases, with 8 bases between them. Germline V gives CDR1 MGHRA, CDR2 YSYEKL. The CDR3 DNA follows: TGCGCCAGCAGCCAATTGGGACTAGCCAAAAACATTCAGTACTTC. Its translation: CASSQLGLAKNIQYF.

This clone has only a few counts. J is TRBJ2-7 and V is TRBV21-1; the listed D gene, TRBD1, was not tested against the DNA. TRBV21-1 corresponds to a pseudogene. This CDR3 region has 15 residues. CDR3 nucleotide sequence: TGTGCCAGCAGCAAAACGCGAACAGAAGCCTACGAGCAGTACTTC. It is translated as CASSKTRTEAYEQYF.

This chain joins TRBV7-9 and TRBJ2-7; D might be TRBD1 (5 bases). V was pared by 1 base and J by 9 bases, with 10 bases between. The CDR3 is 12 amino acids. CDR1 is SEHNR, CDR2 FQNEAQ, per germline (reference sequence). CDR3 loop: CASSLEGLGQYF. The CDR3 coding sequence is TGTGCCAGCAGCTTAGAGGGGCTAGGGCAGTACTTC.

The V and J genes are TRBV7-2 and TRBJ2-5; 7 bases agree with TRBD1. Germline CDR1 and CDR2: SGHTA and FQGNSA. CDR3 length: 13 amino acids. Trimming cost V 5 bases and J 2 bases; bases outside gene matches: 2. This CDR3 reads CASSQGQQETQYF. The CDR3 region has the DNA TGTGCCAGCAGCCAGGGACAGCAAGAGACCCAGTACTTC.

This sequence joins TRBV5-6 and TRBJ2-3, with 11 nucleotides matching TRBD2. This CDR3 is 16 amino acids long. The V gene's germline CDR1 is SGHDT and CDR2 YYEEEE. V shed 3 bases, J shed 2 bases, and the junction held 5 bases outside the gene matches. The CDR3 loop is CASSSPSGRNTDTQYF. Written as DNA, the CDR3 is TGTGCCAGCAGCTCACCTAGCGGGAGGAACACAGATACGCAGTATTTT.

In its sample, this clone was seen a few times. V is TRBV2 and J is TRBJ2-2; D is unresolved. The CDR3 is made up of 16 amino acids. V was trimmed by 6 bases and J by 7 bases, leaving 21 bases between them. The germline V gene has CDR1 SNHLY and CDR2 FYNNEI. In nucleotides, the CDR3 is TGTGCCAGCAGACGATCGGCCGGGTTAGGATTCGGGGAGCTGTTTTTT. It codes for CASRRSAGLGFGELFF.